This T cell receptor beta chain appears in the sequencing data of a study of blood T cell repertoires in COVID-19. Study context: In each case, the material was cDNA or gDNA derived from T cells, B-cell-depleted T cells, or PBMCs.

The CDR3 has 13 residues. Trimming removed 5 bases from V and 7 bases from J, with 11 bases in between. CDR1 SGHNT and CDR2 YENEEA come from the germline V gene. In the original analysis: Amplification of reference gene primers provided the estimated nucleated cell counts. The repertoire was sequenced with immunoSEQ multiplex PCR; TCRdb's copy has only in-frame clones and lacks some. The V and J calls and clone size were taken over from that table, and D and trimming were inferred from the DNA. In the table there are more than 200,000 clones, around 87% of which are singletons. The origin of this receptor is a man younger than 45 in a cohort exposed to, infected with or recovered from COVID-19 (not recorded which). This chain joins TRBV11-3 and TRBJ1-4, with a weak D call TRBD1 (5 bases). Sample: PBMCs or T cells enriched from blood (not recorded which). The CDR3 nucleotides are TGTGCCAGCAGCCAGGGAAGAGGTGAAAAACTGTTTTTT. Amino acid sequence: CASSQGRGEKLFF.